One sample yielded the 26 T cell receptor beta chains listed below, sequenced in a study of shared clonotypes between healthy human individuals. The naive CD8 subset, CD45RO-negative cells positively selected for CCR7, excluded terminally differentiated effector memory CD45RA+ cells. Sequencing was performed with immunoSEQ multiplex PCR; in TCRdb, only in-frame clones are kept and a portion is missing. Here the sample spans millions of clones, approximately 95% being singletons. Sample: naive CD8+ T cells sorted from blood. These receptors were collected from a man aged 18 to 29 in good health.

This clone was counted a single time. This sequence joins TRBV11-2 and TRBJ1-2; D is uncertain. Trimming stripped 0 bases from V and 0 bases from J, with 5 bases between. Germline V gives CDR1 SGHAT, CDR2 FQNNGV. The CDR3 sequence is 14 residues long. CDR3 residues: CASSLDGSNYGYTF. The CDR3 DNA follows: TGTGCCAGCAGCTTAGACGGTTCTAACTATGGCTACACCTTC.

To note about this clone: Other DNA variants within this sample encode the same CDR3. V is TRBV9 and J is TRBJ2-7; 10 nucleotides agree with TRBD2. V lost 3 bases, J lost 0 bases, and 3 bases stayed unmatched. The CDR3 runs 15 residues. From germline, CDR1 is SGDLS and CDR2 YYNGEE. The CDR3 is CASSEGLASSYEQYF. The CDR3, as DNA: TGTGCCAGCAGCGAGGGACTAGCGTCCTCCTACGAGCAGTACTTC.

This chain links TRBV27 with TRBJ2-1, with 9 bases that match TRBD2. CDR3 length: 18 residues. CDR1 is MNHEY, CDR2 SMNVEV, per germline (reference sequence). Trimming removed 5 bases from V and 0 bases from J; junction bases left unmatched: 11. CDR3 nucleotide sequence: TGTGCCAGCAGTCCCCTCGGGGTTAGCGGGAGCTCCTACAATGAGCAGTTCTTC. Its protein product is CASSPLGVSGSSYNEQFF.

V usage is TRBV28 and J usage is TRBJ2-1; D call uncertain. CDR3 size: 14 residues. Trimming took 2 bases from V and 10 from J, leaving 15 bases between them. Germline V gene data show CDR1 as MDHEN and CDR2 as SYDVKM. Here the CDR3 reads CASSLQISMKEQFF. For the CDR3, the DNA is TGTGCCAGCAGTTTACAGATTTCTATGAAAGAGCAGTTCTTC.

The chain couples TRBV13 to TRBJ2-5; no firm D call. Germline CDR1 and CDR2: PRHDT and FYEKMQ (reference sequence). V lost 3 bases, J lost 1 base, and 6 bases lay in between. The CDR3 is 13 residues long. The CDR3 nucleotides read TGTGCCAGCAGCTTGGCCACCCAAGAGACCCAGTACTTC. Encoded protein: CASSLATQETQYF.

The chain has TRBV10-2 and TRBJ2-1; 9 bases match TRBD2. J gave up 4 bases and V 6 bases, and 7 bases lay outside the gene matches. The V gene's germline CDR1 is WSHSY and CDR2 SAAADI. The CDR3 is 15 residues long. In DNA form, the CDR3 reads TGCGCCAGCAGGATAGCGGGAGAAGGATACAATGAGCAGTTCTTC. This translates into CASRIAGEGYNEQFF.

This CDR3 is CASSIVQGADTEAFF. DNA of the CDR3: TGTGCCAGTAGTATCGTACAGGGGGCGGACACTGAAGCTTTCTTT. The V gene is TRBV19, the J gene TRBJ1-1, with TRBD1 identical over 9 bases. The CDR3 sequence is 15 residues long. J was trimmed by 3 bases and V by 3 bases; bases with no gene match: 5. Per the germline V gene, CDR1 is LNHDA and CDR2 is SQIVND (reference sequence).

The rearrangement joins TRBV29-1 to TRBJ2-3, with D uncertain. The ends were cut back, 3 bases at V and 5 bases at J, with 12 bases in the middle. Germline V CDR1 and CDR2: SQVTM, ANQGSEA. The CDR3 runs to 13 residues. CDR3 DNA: TGCAGCGTTGATCCCAATATGGGAGATACGCAGTATTTT. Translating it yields CSVDPNMGDTQYF.

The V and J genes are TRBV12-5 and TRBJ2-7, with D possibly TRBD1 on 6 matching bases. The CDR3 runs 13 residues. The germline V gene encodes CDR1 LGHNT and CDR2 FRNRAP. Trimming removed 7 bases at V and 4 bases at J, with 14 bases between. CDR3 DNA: TGTGCTAGTGCCGTGGGGGCCTCATACGAGCAGTACTTC. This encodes CASAVGASYEQYF.

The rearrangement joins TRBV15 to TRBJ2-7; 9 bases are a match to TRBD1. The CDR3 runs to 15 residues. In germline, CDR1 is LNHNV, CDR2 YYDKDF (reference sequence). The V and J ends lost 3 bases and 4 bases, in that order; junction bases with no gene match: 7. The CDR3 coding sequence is TGTGCCACCAGCAGCACCCGGGACAGGGAGTACGAGCAGTACTTC. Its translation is CATSSTRDREYEQYF.

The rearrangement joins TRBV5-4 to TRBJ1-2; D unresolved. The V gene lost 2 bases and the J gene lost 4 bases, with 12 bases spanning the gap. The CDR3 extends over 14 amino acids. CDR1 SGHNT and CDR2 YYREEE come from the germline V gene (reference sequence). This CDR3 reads CASSFSRSSYGYTF. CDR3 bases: TGTGCCAGCAGCTTTTCTAGGTCCTCCTATGGCTACACCTTC. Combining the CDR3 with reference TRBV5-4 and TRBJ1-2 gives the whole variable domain ETGVTQSPTHLIKTRGQQVTLRCSSQSGHNTVSWYQQALGQGPQFIFQYYREEENGRGNFPPRFSGLQFPNYSSELNVNALELDDSALYLCASSFSRSSYGYTFGSGTRLTVV.

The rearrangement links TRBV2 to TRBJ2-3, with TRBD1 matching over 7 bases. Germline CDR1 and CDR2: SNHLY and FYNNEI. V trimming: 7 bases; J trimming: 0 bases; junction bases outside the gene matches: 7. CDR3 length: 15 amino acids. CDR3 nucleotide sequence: TGTGCCAGCACCCTAAGGGGACAGAGCACAGATACGCAGTATTTT. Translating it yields CASTLRGQSTDTQYF.

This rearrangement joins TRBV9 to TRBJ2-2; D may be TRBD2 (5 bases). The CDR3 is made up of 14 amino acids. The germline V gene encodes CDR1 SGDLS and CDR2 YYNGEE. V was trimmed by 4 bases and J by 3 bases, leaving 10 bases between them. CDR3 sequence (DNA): TGTGCCAGCAGCCCCCGGACTTACACCGGGGAGCTGTTTTTT. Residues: CASSPRTYTGELFF.

This CDR3 reads CASSLQGTGELFF. CDR3 nucleotide sequence: TGTGCCAGCAGTTTGCAGGGGACCGGGGAGCTGTTTTTT. This chain connects TRBV28 to TRBJ2-2, with D possibly matching TRBD1 (6 bases). The CDR3 extends over 13 amino acids. Germline V gene sequence: CDR1 MDHEN, CDR2 SYDVKM. Trimming stripped 3 bases from V and 5 bases from J, with 7 bases between.

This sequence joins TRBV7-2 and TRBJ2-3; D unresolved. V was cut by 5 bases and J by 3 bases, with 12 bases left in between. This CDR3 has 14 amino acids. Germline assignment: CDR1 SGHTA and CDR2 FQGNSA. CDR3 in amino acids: CASSALVGTDTQYF. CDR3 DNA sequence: TGTGCCAGCAGCGCCCTAGTGGGGACAGATACGCAGTATTTT.

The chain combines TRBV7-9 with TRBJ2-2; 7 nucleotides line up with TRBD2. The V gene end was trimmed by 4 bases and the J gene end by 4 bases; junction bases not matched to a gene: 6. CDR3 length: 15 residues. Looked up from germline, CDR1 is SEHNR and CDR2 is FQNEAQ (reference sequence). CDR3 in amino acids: CASSSLAGSTGELFF. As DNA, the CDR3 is TGTGCCAGCAGCTCTTTAGCGGGTAGCACCGGGGAGCTGTTTTTT.

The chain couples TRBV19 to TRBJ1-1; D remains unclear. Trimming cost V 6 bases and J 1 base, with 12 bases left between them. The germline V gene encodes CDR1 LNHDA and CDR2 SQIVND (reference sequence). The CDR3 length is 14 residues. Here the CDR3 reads CASRTDGWNTEAFF. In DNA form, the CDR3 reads TGTGCCAGTAGAACCGACGGGTGGAACACTGAAGCTTTCTTT.

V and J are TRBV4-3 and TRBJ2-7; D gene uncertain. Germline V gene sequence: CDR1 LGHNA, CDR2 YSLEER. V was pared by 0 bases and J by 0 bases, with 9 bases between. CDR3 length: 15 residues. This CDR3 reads CASSQELGLSYEQYF. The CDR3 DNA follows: TGCGCCAGCAGCCAAGAGCTGGGCCTCTCCTACGAGCAGTACTTC.

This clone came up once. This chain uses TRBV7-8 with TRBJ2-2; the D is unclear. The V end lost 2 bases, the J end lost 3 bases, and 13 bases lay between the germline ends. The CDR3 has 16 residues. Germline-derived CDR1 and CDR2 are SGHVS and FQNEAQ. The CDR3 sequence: CASSLNWREYTGELFF. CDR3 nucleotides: TGTGCCAGCAGCTTAAACTGGCGAGAGTACACCGGGGAGCTGTTTTTT. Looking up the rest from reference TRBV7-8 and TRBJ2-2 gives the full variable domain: GAGVSQSPRYKVAKRGQDVALRCDPISGHVSLFWYQQALGQGPEFLTYFQNEAQLDKSGLPSDRFFAERPEGSVSTLKIQRTQQEDSAVYLCASSLNWREYTGELFFGEGSRLTVL.

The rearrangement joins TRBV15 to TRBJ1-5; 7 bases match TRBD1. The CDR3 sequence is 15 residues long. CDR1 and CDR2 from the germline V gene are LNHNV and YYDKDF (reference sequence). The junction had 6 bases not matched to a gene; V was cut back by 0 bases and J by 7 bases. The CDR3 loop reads CATSREGGGRQPQHF. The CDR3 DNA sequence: TGTGCCACCAGCAGAGAGGGAGGGGGCCGACAGCCCCAGCATTTT.

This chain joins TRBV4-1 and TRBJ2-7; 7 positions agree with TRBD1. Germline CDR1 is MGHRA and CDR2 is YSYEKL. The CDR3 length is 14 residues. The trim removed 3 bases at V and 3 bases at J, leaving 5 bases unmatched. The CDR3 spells CASSHRTGDYEQYF. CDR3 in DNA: TGCGCCAGCAGCCATCGAACAGGGGACTACGAGCAGTACTTC.

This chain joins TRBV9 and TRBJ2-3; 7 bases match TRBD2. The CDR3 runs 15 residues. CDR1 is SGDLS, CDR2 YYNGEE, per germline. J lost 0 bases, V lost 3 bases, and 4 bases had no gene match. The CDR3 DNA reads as TGTGCCAGCAGCGCCGCTAGCGGAAGCACAGATACGCAGTATTTT. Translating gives CASSAASGSTDTQYF.

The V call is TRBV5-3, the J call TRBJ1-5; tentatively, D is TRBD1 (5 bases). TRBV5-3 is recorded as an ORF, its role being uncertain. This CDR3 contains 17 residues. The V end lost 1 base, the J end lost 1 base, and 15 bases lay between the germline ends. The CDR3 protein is CARSLKRKGISNQPQHF. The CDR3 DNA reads TGTGCCAGAAGCTTGAAAAGGAAGGGGATCAGCAATCAGCCCCAGCATTTT.

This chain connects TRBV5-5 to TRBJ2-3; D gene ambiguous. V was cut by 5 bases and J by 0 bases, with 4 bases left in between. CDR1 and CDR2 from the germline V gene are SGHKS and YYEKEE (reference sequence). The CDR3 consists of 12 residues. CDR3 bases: TGTGCCAGCAGGGGGAGCACAGATACGCAGTATTTT. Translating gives CASRGSTDTQYF.

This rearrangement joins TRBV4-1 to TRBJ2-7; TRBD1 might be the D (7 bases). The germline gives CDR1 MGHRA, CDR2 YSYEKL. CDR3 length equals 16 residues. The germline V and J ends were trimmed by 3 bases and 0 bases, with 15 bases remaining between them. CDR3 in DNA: TGCGCCAGCAGCCAGGGGGGACAGCCGAGCTCCTACGAGCAGTACTTC. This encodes CASSQGGQPSSYEQYF.

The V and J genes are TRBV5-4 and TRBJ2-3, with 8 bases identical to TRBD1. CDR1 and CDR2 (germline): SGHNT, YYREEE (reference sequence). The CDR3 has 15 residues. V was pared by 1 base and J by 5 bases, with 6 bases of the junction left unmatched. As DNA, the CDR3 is TGTGCCAGCAGCTTGACAGGGGGGTGGGAAGATACGCAGTATTTT. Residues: CASSLTGGWEDTQYF.